This T cell receptor (beta chain) comes out of a study of T-cell memory formation after mild COVID-19. Study overall: TCR clusters were largely donor specific.

In its sample, this clonotype was seen a few times. As yet, its antigen is unknown. Germline V lookup: CDR1 MNHEY, CDR2 SVGAGI. The CDR3 totals 16 residues. V lost 5 bases to trimming and J lost 1 base; unmatched junction nucleotides: 7. From the 5' RACE reads, TCRdb called clonotypes with MiXCR, one entry per CDR3 protein. The sample holds about 210,000 distinct CDR3 sequences, 27% seen once. Whole-study results and caveats: Confirmation was lacking for SARS-CoV-2 specificity of second-wave clones that peaked on day 37.

The TCR originated in an adult woman who had mild COVID-19 (a few samples of this study predate the infection). Cell type and time point are not known. The sample taken for sequencing was PBMCs or a T cell subset sorted from them (not recorded which). The J gene is TRBJ2-5, the V gene TRBV6-5, with 10 bases identical to TRBD2. The CDR3 region is CASSAHGTSVQETQYF. Written as DNA, the CDR3 is TGTGCCAGCAGTGCCCACGGGACTAGCGTCCAAGAGACCCAGTACTTC.